This entry lists 23 T cell receptor beta chains sequenced from one sample in a study of cytomegalovirus exposure and HLA in healthy donors. The PCR was carried out with 60 Vbeta primers and 13 Jbeta primers. Clones were read by immunoSEQ multiplex PCR, and TCRdb kept only the in-frame ones, dropping some. Recorded here are about 64,000 clones; the top ten clones represent around 3.6%. The sample taken for sequencing was PBMCs. These receptors originate from a young woman in good health and CMV-seronegative.

The chain is built from TRBV6-1 and TRBJ1-2, with a weak D call TRBD1 (5 bases). Trimming left V 1 base short and J 6 bases short, with 21 bases between. Germline V gene sequence: CDR1 MNHNS, CDR2 SASEGT. There are 17 residues in the CDR3. The DNA for the CDR3 is TGTGCCAGCAGTGAAGGGTACTCCCGGTCAGGGTTGAATGGCTACACCTTC. Amino acid sequence: CASSEGYSRSGLNGYTF.

The chain carries TRBV19 and TRBJ2-5; a possible D gene is TRBD1 (5 bases). Germline CDR1 LNHDA, CDR2 SQIVND (reference sequence). This CDR3 region has 14 residues. Trimming pared 3 bases from V and 7 bases from J, leaving 15 bases between. CDR3 DNA: TGTGCCAGTAGTATGTCAGGGTCTACCCGGACCCAGTACTTC. Encoded protein: CASSMSGSTRTQYF.

This chain joins TRBV27 and TRBJ1-2; weak D call: TRBD1 (5 bases). Germline V CDR1 and CDR2: MNHEY, SMNVEV (reference sequence). V was trimmed by 4 bases and J by 5 bases, leaving 23 bases between them. The length of the CDR3 is 17 residues. CDR3 in amino acids: CASSSYGGYKGLYGYTF. In nucleotides, the CDR3 is TGTGCCAGCAGTTCCTACGGGGGGTATAAAGGGCTATATGGCTACACCTTC.

The chain combines TRBV19 with TRBJ2-1; 8 bases match TRBD1. The CDR3 is 15 amino acids. Germline V lookup: CDR1 LNHDA, CDR2 SQIVND (reference sequence). V lost 4 bases and J lost 6; bases outside the gene matches: 8. This CDR3 is CASSTGQGNINEQFF. The CDR3 DNA sequence: TGTGCCAGTAGTACTGGACAGGGAAACATCAATGAGCAGTTCTTC.

The chain uses TRBV5-6 and TRBJ2-7; D possibly corresponds to TRBD2 (6 bases). V was clipped by 4 bases and J by 7 bases, with 18 bases between them. This CDR3 has 14 amino acids. Germline CDR1 and CDR2: SGHDT and YYEEEE. For the CDR3, the DNA is TGTGCCAGCAGCGCCCCGGGGGAGTCGGGGGAGCAGTACTTC. Residues: CASSAPGESGEQYF.

The V gene is TRBV6-6, the J gene TRBJ2-7; 12 bases match TRBD2. The CDR3 is 15 amino acids. With V trimmed by 6 bases and J by 3 bases, 6 bases remained unmatched. Germline V gene data show CDR1 as MNHNY and CDR2 as SVGAGI (reference sequence). This CDR3 reads CASRGRTSGNYEQYF. In nucleotides, the CDR3 is TGTGCCAGCAGGGGCAGGACTAGCGGGAACTACGAGCAGTACTTC.

The CDR3 loop is CSARDRSGREQYF. The CDR3 DNA reads TGCAGCGCCCGGGACAGGTCGGGGAGAGAGCAGTACTTC. The V call is TRBV29-1, the J call TRBJ2-7; 8 positions agree with TRBD1. CDR1 and CDR2 (germline): SQVTM, ANQGSEA. This CDR3 is built from 13 residues. The junction had 12 bases not matched to a gene; V was cut back by 7 bases and J by 7 bases.

The V and J genes are TRBV19 and TRBJ2-5, with TRBD1 matching 8 bases. CDR1 and CDR2 from the germline V gene are LNHDA and SQIVND (reference sequence). The CDR3 is 17 amino acids. After removal of 5 bases from V and 9 bases from J, the junction contained 20 bases not matched to a gene. The CDR3 region is CASSSGRSGTGSGAQYF. As DNA, the CDR3 is TGTGCCAGTAGTTCGGGCCGAAGTGGGACAGGATCGGGGGCCCAGTACTTC.

This chain uses TRBV7-9 with TRBJ2-2, with D hard to call. This CDR3 has 15 amino acids. V dropped 2 bases and J dropped 0 bases, with 7 bases sitting between them. Per the germline V gene, CDR1 is SEHNR and CDR2 is FQNEAQ (reference sequence). CDR3: CASSLRRTNTGELFF. CDR3 coding DNA: TGTGCCAGCAGCTTACGGAGAACGAACACCGGGGAGCTGTTTTTT.

This sequence joins TRBV30 and TRBJ2-5; 10 nucleotides agree with TRBD2. The CDR3 has 16 residues. J gave up 2 bases and V 5 bases, and 11 bases lay outside the gene matches. Germline loops: CDR1 GTSNPN, CDR2 SVGIG (reference sequence). CDR3 residues: CAWSTPTSGVQETQYF. CDR3 in DNA: TGTGCCTGGTCCACCCCCACTAGCGGGGTGCAAGAGACCCAGTACTTC. Combining the CDR3 with reference TRBV30 and TRBJ2-5 gives the whole variable domain SQTIHQWPATLVQPVGSPLSLECTVEGTSNPNLYWYRQAAGRGLQLLFYSVGIGQISSEVPQNLSASRPQDRQFILSSKKLLLSDSGFYLCAWSTPTSGVQETQYFGPGTRLLVL.

The CDR3 bases are TGTGCCAGCAGCTTCACAGGGGTTGGGGAGACCCAGTACTTC. Protein sequence: CASSFTGVGETQYF. This sequence joins TRBV7-3 and TRBJ2-5; 7 bases line up with TRBD1. Looked up from germline, CDR1 is SGHTA and CDR2 is FQGTGA. This CDR3 contains 14 residues. J lost 5 bases, V lost 3 bases, and 6 bases had no gene match.

The chain couples TRBV7-9 to TRBJ1-1; TRBD1 aligns across 8 bases. The junction had 6 bases not matched to a gene; V was cut back by 2 bases and J by 1 base. The CDR3 sequence is 16 residues long. CDR1 is SEHNR and CDR2 is FQNEAQ in the germline V gene (reference sequence). The DNA for the CDR3 is TGTGCCAGCAGCTTAATAACAGGGGGGGAGAACACTGAAGCTTTCTTT. Protein product: CASSLITGGENTEAFF.

This chain links TRBV6-4 with TRBJ1-1; TRBD1 might be the D (5 bases). V was pared by 6 bases and J by 1 base, with 9 bases between. The CDR3 sequence is 13 residues long. The germline V gene encodes CDR1 MRHNA and CDR2 SNTAGT. The CDR3 is CASRDSSNTEAFF. CDR3 nucleotides: TGTGCCAGCAGAGACAGCTCGAACACTGAAGCTTTCTTT.

V usage is TRBV14 and J usage is TRBJ2-3, with TRBD1 as a possible D gene (6 bases). The CDR3 has 13 amino acids. CDR1 is SGHDN, CDR2 FVKESK, per germline. V was shortened by 2 bases and J by 4 bases, with 7 bases between the two germline ends. The chain's CDR3 is CASSQRTADTQYF. CDR3 DNA sequence: TGTGCCAGCAGCCAAAGGACAGCAGATACGCAGTATTTT.

V and J are TRBV7-9 and TRBJ2-1, with 9 nucleotides matching TRBD2. After removal of 1 base from V and 4 bases from J, the junction contained 8 bases not matched to a gene. CDR3 length: 17 residues. Germline loops: CDR1 SEHNR, CDR2 FQNEAQ (reference sequence). The CDR3, as DNA: TGTGCCAGCAGCTTAGTCGGCCTAGCGGGAATGTACAATGAGCAGTTCTTC. This codes for CASSLVGLAGMYNEQFF.

V and J are TRBV4-1 and TRBJ2-7; 11 bases line up with TRBD1. Germline V gene lookup returns CDR1 MGHRA and CDR2 YSYEKL. This CDR3 spans 16 amino acids. Unmatched junction bases numbered 6, after V lost 5 bases and J lost 0 bases. CDR3 sequence: CASSASGTGGSYEQYF. CDR3 DNA sequence: TGCGCCAGCAGCGCATCCGGGACAGGGGGCTCCTACGAGCAGTACTTC.

V is TRBV30 and J is TRBJ2-1, with D possibly TRBD2 on 7 matching bases. V gave up 7 bases and J gave up 3 bases, with 19 bases separating them. This CDR3 has 15 amino acids. Germline CDR1 and CDR2: GTSNPN and SVGIG (reference sequence). The CDR3 spells CAFKGGELDYNEQFF. The DNA of the CDR3 is TGTGCCTTTAAGGGGGGGGAGCTGGACTACAATGAGCAGTTCTTC.

The chain carries TRBV11-2 and TRBJ2-6; D not certain. CDR1 is SGHAT, CDR2 FQNNGV, per germline. Trimming cost V 5 bases and J 3 bases, with 5 bases left between them. The CDR3 runs 13 residues. CDR3 residues: CASSPIGANVLTF. Written as DNA, the CDR3 is TGTGCCAGCAGCCCCATTGGGGCCAACGTCCTGACTTTC.

The chain uses TRBV10-2 and TRBJ2-7, with a weak D call TRBD1 (7 bases). Trimming cost V 2 bases and J 7 bases, with 18 bases left between them. CDR3 length: 15 residues. CDR1 is WSHSY, CDR2 SAAADI, per germline. The CDR3 DNA reads TGCGCCAGCAGTGAGGGAGGGGGCCGGAGGAGAGAGCAGTACTTC. Residues: CASSEGGGRRREQYF.

The chain carries TRBV29-1 and TRBJ1-2, with a possible D match to TRBD1 (5 bases). There are 13 residues in the CDR3. V lost 4 bases to trimming and J lost 4 bases, with 13 bases between them. The germline V gene has CDR1 SQVTM and CDR2 ANQGSEA. The DNA for the CDR3 is TGCAGCGTTGGCTCGGACAAGGCCTATGGCTACACCTTC. Residues: CSVGSDKAYGYTF.

The chain recombines TRBV5-6 with TRBJ2-3; D is undetermined. Trimming took 4 bases from V and 2 from J, leaving 11 bases between them. This CDR3 has 14 amino acids. CDR1 and CDR2 from the germline V gene are SGHDT and YYEEEE. CDR3 amino acids: CASSPGLSTDTQYF. For the CDR3, the DNA is TGTGCCAGCAGCCCGGGTCTCTCCACAGATACGCAGTATTTT.

This chain joins TRBV5-6 and TRBJ1-1; D may be TRBD1 (6 bases). This CDR3 comprises 13 residues. Germline V CDR1 and CDR2: SGHDT, YYEEEE. V dropped 4 bases and J dropped 6 bases, with 13 bases sitting between them. CDR3 nucleotide sequence: TGTGCCAGCAGCACAGGGTCCGGCGCTGAAGCTTTCTTT. Protein sequence: CASSTGSGAEAFF.

The chain is built from TRBV30 and TRBJ2-7, with TRBD2 matching over 13 bases. J lost 7 bases, V lost 2 bases, and 8 bases had no gene match. Germline V gene data show CDR1 as GTSNPN and CDR2 as SVGIG (reference sequence). The CDR3 is 15 amino acids. The CDR3 protein is CAWSPGLAGVGEQYF. CDR3 in DNA: TGTGCCTGGAGTCCCGGACTAGCGGGGGTTGGAGAGCAGTACTTC.